The 22 T cell receptor beta chains in this list originate from one sample, sequenced in a study of cytomegalovirus exposure and HLA in healthy donors. The PCR made use of 60 Vbeta and 13 Jbeta primers. Only in-frame clones appear in the TCRdb table, and some are missing; sequencing was by immunoSEQ multiplex PCR. Of approximately 220,000 clones in the sample, approximately 80% were seen once. Material for sequencing was PBMCs. The receptor set was obtained from a boy aged 2-9 years in good health and CMV-seronegative.

The rearrangement joins TRBV28 to TRBJ2-5; no clear D gene. Deletions cut 5 bases from V and 2 bases from J, with 9 bases between. Germline V CDR1 and CDR2: MDHEN, SYDVKM. There are 13 residues in the CDR3. The DNA of the CDR3 is TGTGCCAGCAGTCTTGGGCAACAAGAGACCCAGTACTTC. Amino acid sequence: CASSLGQQETQYF. The whole variable domain, filled in from reference TRBV28 and TRBJ2-5, reads DVKVTQSSRYLVKRTGEKVFLECVQDMDHENMFWYRQDPGLGLRLIYFSYDVKMKEKGDIPEGYSVSREKKERFSLILESASTNQTSMYLCASSLGQQETQYFGPGTRLLVL.

The chain links TRBV4-1 to TRBJ2-5; 11 positions agree with TRBD2. Germline V lookup: CDR1 MGHRA, CDR2 YSYEKL. J lost 0 bases, V lost 4 bases, and 4 bases had no gene match. This CDR3 is built from 16 residues. The CDR3 DNA sequence: TGCGCCAGCAGCCTAGCGGGAGGGCCGGACCAAGAGACCCAGTACTTC. Its translation is CASSLAGGPDQETQYF.

This chain links TRBV30 with TRBJ1-2; maybe TRBD1 (6 bases). The CDR3 length is 14 residues. Germline CDR1 reads GTSNPN; CDR2 reads SVGIG (reference sequence). Trimming shortened V by 5 bases and J by 2 bases, and 15 bases separated the two germline ends. CDR3 sequence (DNA): TGTGCCTGGTGGGGCGGGGGCGCGAACTATGGCTACACCTTC. Its translation is CAWWGGGANYGYTF.

The DNA for the CDR3 is TGTGCCAGCAGCACGGACAGATACTATGGCTACACCTTC. It specifies CASSTDRYYGYTF. The chain has TRBV7-8 and TRBJ1-2; the D gene is possibly TRBD1 (6 bases). CDR3 size: 13 residues. CDR1 SGHVS and CDR2 FQNEAQ come from the germline V gene. Trimming removed 5 bases at V and 3 bases at J, with 10 bases between.

This chain links TRBV30 with TRBJ1-4, with D hard to call. This CDR3 spans 14 amino acids. CDR1 and CDR2 from the germline V gene are GTSNPN and SVGIG (reference sequence). V was clipped by 4 bases and J by 4 bases, with 13 bases between them. The chain's CDR3 is CAWNYGRNNEKLFF. The CDR3 DNA reads TGTGCCTGGAATTACGGCAGGAATAATGAAAAACTGTTTTTT.

The CDR3 protein is CASSLGSGNEQFF. CDR3 coding DNA: TGTGCCAGCAGCTTAGGTTCCGGCAATGAGCAGTTCTTC. The V call is TRBV7-3, the J call TRBJ2-1; D ambiguous. The CDR3 spans 13 residues. The germline CDR1 and CDR2 sequences are SGHTA and FQGTGA. V dropped 2 bases and J dropped 6 bases, with 8 bases sitting between them.

The chain uses TRBV12-5 and TRBJ2-5, with TRBD2 matching 12 bases. The V gene's germline CDR1 is LGHNT and CDR2 FRNRAP. CDR3 length: 16 amino acids. Trimming took 6 bases from V and 4 from J; bases not matched to a gene: 9. The CDR3 DNA sequence: TGTGCTAGTGGCCCTAGCGGGAGGGCAGGAGCAGAGACCCAGTACTTC. It translates to CASGPSGRAGAETQYF.

The gene calls are TRBV15 and TRBJ2-7, with TRBD2 identical over 9 bases. In germline, CDR1 is LNHNV, CDR2 YYDKDF (reference sequence). Losses at the gene ends were 1 base for V and 7 bases for J; bases not matched to a gene: 14. The CDR3 extends over 17 amino acids. CDR3 residues: CATSRVGASGALWEQYF. The CDR3 DNA reads TGTGCCACCAGCAGAGTCGGGGCTAGCGGGGCCCTCTGGGAGCAGTACTTC.

V gene TRBV11-2 combines with J gene TRBJ2-7; D is perhaps TRBD1 (5 bases). V was pared by 5 bases and J by 5 bases, with 22 bases between. The CDR3 is made up of 16 amino acids. CDR1 SGHAT and CDR2 FQNNGV come from the germline V gene. The CDR3, as DNA: TGTGCCAGCAGCCTCCCTCCCGAGTACAGGACCCACGAGCAGTACTTC. This sequence encodes CASSLPPEYRTHEQYF. The full variable domain, rest sourced from reference TRBV11-2 and TRBJ2-7, is EAGVAQSPRYKIIEKRQSVAFWCNPISGHATLYWYQQILGQGPKLLIQFQNNGVVDDSQLPKDRFSAERLKGVDSTLKIQPAKLEDSAVYLCASSLPPEYRTHEQYFGPGTRLTVT.

This clone was recorded once. The chain employs TRBV18 and TRBJ1-2; 7 nucleotides line up with TRBD1. The trim removed 2 bases at V and 14 bases at J, leaving 14 bases unmatched. This CDR3 contains 14 residues. Germline CDR1 and CDR2: KGHSH and LQKENI. CDR3 amino acids: CASSPSGRDSPQTF. The CDR3 coding sequence is TGTGCCAGCTCACCATCTGGGCGGGACAGTCCTCAAACCTTC.

This sequence joins TRBV14 and TRBJ1-2, with unresolved D. The CDR3 is 13 residues long. Germline assignment: CDR1 SGHDN and CDR2 FVKESK. The V end was cut by 2 bases, the J end by 3 bases, with 7 bases between. CDR3 nucleotide sequence: TGTGCCAGCAGCCAAAATTTAGACTATGGCTACACCTTC. Residues: CASSQNLDYGYTF.

The J gene is TRBJ2-1, the V gene TRBV4-1, with D possibly being TRBD2 (6 bases). Trimming stripped 10 bases from V and 9 bases from J, with 22 bases between. The CDR3 extends over 14 amino acids. Germline CDR1 and CDR2: MGHRA and YSYEKL. The CDR3 bases are TGCGCCACCTCTAGCGAAGGGCGTTCCGGTGAGCAGTTCTTC. It codes for CATSSEGRSGEQFF.

The CDR3 sequence is CASSVATGTYEQYF. The CDR3 DNA is TGTGCCAGCAGCGTAGCGACGGGGACCTACGAGCAGTACTTC. The chain joins TRBV9 to TRBJ2-7, with D possibly TRBD2 on 5 matching bases. Trimming pared 0 bases from V and 2 bases from J, leaving 9 bases between. This CDR3 is 14 amino acids long. Per germline, CDR1 SGDLS and CDR2 YYNGEE.

The DNA for the CDR3 is TGTGCCAGCAGCTCGTACACAGGGGGGGAGACCCAGTACTTC. Translating it yields CASSSYTGGETQYF. The chain is built from TRBV11-2 and TRBJ2-5; TRBD1 agrees at 8 bases. Germline-derived CDR1 and CDR2 are SGHAT and FQNNGV. J lost 5 bases, V lost 4 bases, and 6 bases had no gene match. This CDR3 has 14 residues.

This clone was seen just once. In nucleotides, the CDR3 is TGTGCCAGTAGTCCCTCCCGGGGGAACACTGAAGCTTTCTTT. This translates into CASSPSRGNTEAFF. This chain links TRBV19 with TRBJ1-1; no clear D gene. This CDR3 region has 14 residues. Germline assignment: CDR1 LNHDA and CDR2 SQIVND (reference sequence). With 5 bases removed from V and 1 base from J, the gap between germline ends came to 11 bases.

The V call is TRBV4-1, the J call TRBJ1-2, with a weak D call TRBD1 (6 bases). Per germline, CDR1 MGHRA and CDR2 YSYEKL. The V end lost 3 bases, the J end lost 4 bases, and 15 bases lay between the germline ends. The CDR3 extends over 15 amino acids. The CDR3 DNA is TGCGCCAGCAGCCAGGACCCTACAGGGTTCTATGGCTACACCTTC. It is translated as CASSQDPTGFYGYTF.

The rearrangement links TRBV7-9 to TRBJ1-1; possibly TRBD1 for D (6 bases). V lost 3 bases to trimming and J lost 4 bases, with 9 bases between them. CDR3 length: 13 residues. CDR1 and CDR2 (germline): SEHNR, FQNEAQ (reference sequence). The CDR3 bases are TGTGCCAGCAGCTTCGCAGGGGTCACTGAAGCTTTCTTT. Protein product: CASSFAGVTEAFF.

In regard to this clone: At one boundary the junction diverges from the germline segment, which might be a read error. The chain links TRBV11-2 to TRBJ2-7; 9 bases line up with TRBD1. CDR3 length: 13 amino acids. CDR1 and CDR2 from the germline V gene are SGHAT and FQNNGV. In nucleotides, the CDR3 is TGTGCCAGCAGTTCGATGCGGGACAGGGTGAGGAACTTC. It translates to CASSSMRDRVRNF.

V usage is TRBV7-6 and J usage is TRBJ1-1; a possible D gene is TRBD1 (5 bases). This CDR3 spans 15 amino acids. V dropped 2 bases and J dropped 2 bases, with 12 bases sitting between them. Germline assignment: CDR1 SGHVS and CDR2 FNYEAQ. Here the CDR3 DNA reads TGTGCCAGCAGCTTAAGCGAAGGGGCAAACACTGAAGCTTTCTTT. Protein: CASSLSEGANTEAFF.

The rearrangement joins TRBV19 to TRBJ1-5; D might be TRBD1 (6 bases). V lost 4 bases, J lost 5 bases, and 12 bases lay in between. CDR3 length: 14 amino acids. Germline V gene data show CDR1 as LNHDA and CDR2 as SQIVND (reference sequence). CDR3 in amino acids: CASSSLGQHQPQHF. The CDR3 coding sequence is TGTGCCAGTAGTAGCCTTGGACAGCATCAGCCCCAGCATTTT.

J is TRBJ2-2 and V is TRBV7-4, with 8 bases that match TRBD1. V trimming: 4 bases; J trimming: 7 bases; junction bases outside the gene matches: 5. Germline V CDR1 and CDR2: SGHVT, SQSDAQ. This CDR3 contains 14 residues. The CDR3 loop reads CASSSGGYIGELFF. The CDR3 DNA follows: TGTGCCAGCAGCTCAGGGGGCTATATCGGGGAGCTGTTTTTT.

The chain recombines TRBV4-2 with TRBJ2-3, with 9 nucleotides matching TRBD2. This CDR3 contains 24 residues. The V gene's germline CDR1 is LGHNA and CDR2 YNFKEQ. The J segment lost 0 bases and the V segment lost 3 bases, leaving 28 bases of the junction unmatched. The CDR3 sequence is CASSHTTMTLNLAGASPSTDTQYF. The DNA for the CDR3 is TGTGCCAGCAGCCATACAACCATGACCCTTAATTTAGCGGGGGCCTCCCCAAGCACAGATACGCAGTATTTT.